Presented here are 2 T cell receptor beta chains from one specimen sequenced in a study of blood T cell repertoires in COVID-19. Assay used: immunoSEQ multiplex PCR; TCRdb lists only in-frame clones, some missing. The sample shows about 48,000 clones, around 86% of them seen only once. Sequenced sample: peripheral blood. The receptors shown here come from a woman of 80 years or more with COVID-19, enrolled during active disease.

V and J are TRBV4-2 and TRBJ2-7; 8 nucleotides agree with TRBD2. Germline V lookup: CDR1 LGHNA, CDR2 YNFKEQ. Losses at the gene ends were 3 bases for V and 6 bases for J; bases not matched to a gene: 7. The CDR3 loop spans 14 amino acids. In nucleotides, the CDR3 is TGTGCCAGCAGCCACAGCGGGGGCCCTCCCGAGCAGTACTTC. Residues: CASSHSGGPPEQYF.

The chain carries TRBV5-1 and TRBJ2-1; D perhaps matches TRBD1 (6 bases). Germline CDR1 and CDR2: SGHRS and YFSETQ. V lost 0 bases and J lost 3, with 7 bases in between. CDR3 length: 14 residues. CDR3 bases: TGCGCCAGCAGCTTGGGAGGGGGCTACAATGAGCAGTTCTTC. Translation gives CASSLGGGYNEQFF.